A single T cell receptor (beta chain) is shown here with its context. No antigen is known for it. Sequenced by immunoSEQ multiplex PCR; TCRdb stores in-frame clones only, minus some. The sample records about 70,000 clones, 70% to 90% being singletons. This record belongs to a study of OX40 agonist ivuxolimab in advanced cancers. About the research overall: Ivuxolimab, an agonistic anti-OX40 (CD134) antibody, was given to patients.

The junction had 6 bases not matched to a gene; V was cut back by 5 bases and J by 5 bases. The CDR3 spans 15 residues. CDR1 LNHNV and CDR2 YYDKDF come from the germline V gene (reference sequence). Study outcomes and limitations: Among expanded peripheral T cells, antigen specificity went undetermined. Relative to CD4+ cells, CD8+ T cells on average had more expanded clones.

The TCR was taken from an adult with an advanced solid tumor such as melanoma, head and neck, liver or kidney cancer. The chain links TRBV15 to TRBJ2-1; TRBD2 matches at 10 bases. Source: CD4+ or CD8+ T cells sorted from blood, taken in a trial of the OX40 agonist ivuxolimab. The CDR3 here is CATSGAGGRDNEQFF. CDR3 DNA sequence: TGTGCCACCAGCGGAGCGGGGGGGCGAGACAATGAGCAGTTCTTC. The variable domain in full, with the rest retrieved from reference TRBV15 and TRBJ2-1, is DAMVIQNPRYQVTQFGKPVTLSCSQTLNHNVMYWYQQKSSQAPKLLFHYYDKDFNNEADTPDNFQSRRPNTSFCFLDIRSPGLGDTAMYLCATSGAGGRDNEQFFGPGTRLTVL.